Following are 9 T cell receptor beta chains from one sample sequenced in a study of cytomegalovirus exposure and HLA in healthy donors. The primer mix had 60 Vbeta and 13 Jbeta primers. Clones were read by immunoSEQ multiplex PCR, and TCRdb kept only the in-frame ones, dropping some. The data show some 200,000 clones, roughly 80% seen once. Material: PBMCs. Every receptor here comes from a boy between 10 and 17 years old in good health and CMV-seronegative.

The genes are TRBV6-1 and TRBJ2-5; possibly TRBD1 for D (6 bases). The J call is uncertain, as TRBJ2-7 better fits the DNA end. The CDR3 has 15 residues. Germline lookup yields CDR1 MNHNS and CDR2 SASEGT. The CDR3 nucleotides read TGTGCCAGCAGTGAGGCAGGGGCGTACTCCTACGAGCAGTACTTC. Translated, it gives CASSEAGAYSYEQYF.

This clone came up once. CDR3 in DNA: TGTGCCAGCAGTTACTCGAAACAGAGCGGCTACACCTTC. Translated: CASSYSKQSGYTF. The rearrangement joins TRBV6-5 to TRBJ1-2; D is ambiguous. The CDR3 loop spans 13 amino acids. The V gene's germline CDR1 is MNHEY and CDR2 SVGAGI. Trimming removed 0 bases from V and 8 bases from J, with 10 bases in between.

The chain recombines TRBV20-1 with TRBJ2-3; 8 positions agree with TRBD2. Trimming took 2 bases from V and 9 from J; bases not matched to a gene: 1. This CDR3 contains 11 residues. Germline lookup yields CDR1 DFQATT and CDR2 SNEGSKA (reference sequence). CDR3 loop: CSARREGTQYF. The CDR3 DNA is TGCAGTGCTAGACGGGAGGGAACGCAGTATTTT.

DNA of the CDR3: TGTGCCAGCTCATCCTCTTTGCAGGGGGCCACTGAAGCTTTCTTT. Amino acid sequence: CASSSSLQGATEAFF. The chain is built from TRBV18 and TRBJ1-1; 8 bases line up with TRBD1. Germline V gene data show CDR1 as KGHSH and CDR2 as LQKENI. Trimming cost V 5 bases and J 4 bases; bases outside gene matches: 9. The CDR3 is made up of 15 amino acids.

The chain joins TRBV6-6 to TRBJ2-7; 12 bases agree with TRBD1. CDR1 MNHNY and CDR2 SVGAGI come from the germline V gene (reference sequence). The CDR3 length is 16 residues. Losses at the gene ends were 2 bases for V and 7 bases for J; bases not matched to a gene: 9. DNA of the CDR3: TGTGCCAGCAGTTACGCCGGGACAGGGGGCGCGGGGGAGCAGTACTTC. Translation gives CASSYAGTGGAGEQYF.

This chain joins TRBV19 and TRBJ1-1; possible D gene TRBD1, 5 bases. The germline CDR1 and CDR2 sequences are LNHDA and SQIVND (reference sequence). CDR3 length: 13 residues. V lost 5 bases to trimming and J lost 5 bases, with 12 bases between them. In DNA form, the CDR3 reads TGTGCCAGTAGTCGGGGGTGGAGGACTGAAGCTTTCTTT. It codes for CASSRGWRTEAFF.

V gene TRBV27 combines with J gene TRBJ2-7, with TRBD1 as a possible D gene (5 bases). Trimming shortened V by 4 bases and J by 2 bases, and 9 bases separated the two germline ends. The CDR3 length is 13 residues. From germline, CDR1 is MNHEY and CDR2 SMNVEV (reference sequence). Written as DNA, the CDR3 is TGTGCCAGCAGTTATCAGGGTACCTACGAGCAGTACTTC. This codes for CASSYQGTYEQYF.

This clone came up once. The V gene is TRBV14, the J gene TRBJ2-3; 7 bases align to TRBD1. The CDR3 is 18 residues long. After removal of 3 bases from V and 4 bases from J, the junction contained 16 bases not matched to a gene. Germline CDR1 is SGHDN and CDR2 is FVKESK. CDR3 protein: CASSHRSGLGGSADTQYF. As DNA, the CDR3 is TGTGCCAGCAGCCACCGTTCAGGTCTAGGGGGCTCAGCAGATACGCAGTATTTT.

V and J are TRBV27 and TRBJ2-1; weak D call: TRBD1 (6 bases). In germline, CDR1 is MNHEY, CDR2 SMNVEV (reference sequence). The CDR3 covers 13 residues. Trimming stripped 3 bases from V and 11 bases from J, with 14 bases between. The CDR3 DNA is TGTGCCAGCAGTTTTTTTCCAGGGGACAAGCAGTTCTTC. This codes for CASSFFPGDKQFF.